The rows below give T cell receptor beta chains drawn from one sample of a study of blood T cell repertoires in COVID-19. The protocol was immunoSEQ multiplex PCR, while the TCRdb copy is restricted to in-frame clones and leaves out a portion. The sample comprises a few hundred thousand clones, roughly four fifths of which are singletons, and around 5.1% rests with the top ten. Sample: PBMCs or T cells enriched from blood (not recorded which). The receptor set was obtained from a woman in her forties or fifties who had recovered from COVID-19. CDR3s include the opening cysteine and the closing phenylalanine or tryptophan. A D gene is named only where the DNA matches it firmly. Clone size appears in some rows only: once, few, many, or a class for an expanded clone.

v_call	clone_size	d_call	j_call	cdr3_nt	cdr3_aa
TRBV5-6	NA	NA	TRBJ1-2	TGTGCCAGCAGCCGGCGGCCGTTTTACGATGGCTACACCTTC	CASSRRPFYDGYTF
TRBV27	NA	TRBD1	TRBJ1-2	TGTGCCAGCAGTCCCCGACAGGGAGGCTATGGCTACACCTTC	CASSPRQGGYGYTF
TRBV5-1	NA	NA	TRBJ1-6	TGCGCCAGCAGCTCTTACGAGGTCTATAATTCACCCCTCCACTTT	CASSSYEVYNSPLHF
TRBV6-5	NA	NA	TRBJ2-1	TGTGCCAGCAGTTCTCGGGAGACCTACAATGAGCAGTTCTTC	CASSSRETYNEQFF
TRBV5-6	NA	TRBD2	TRBJ2-1	TGTGCCAGCAGCCCTAACCCGGGACTAGCCTACAATGAGCAGTTCTTC	CASSPNPGLAYNEQFF
TRBV6-9	NA	NA	TRBJ1-2	TGTGCCAGCAGTTCGGGGGGAGGCTACACCTTC	CASSSGGGYTF
TRBV4-1	NA	NA	TRBJ2-5	TGCGCCAGCAGCCCGCGACAGACACAAGAGACCCAGTACTTC	CASSPRQTQETQYF
TRBV5-1	once	TRBD1	TRBJ1-2	TGCGCCAGCAGCTTGGGGGACAGGGAGGTCGAGTATGGCTACACCTTC	CASSLGDREVEYGYTF
TRBV18	NA	TRBD1	TRBJ1-1	TGTGCCAGCTCAGCAGGGGGACAGGGGGCGACTGAAGCTTTCTTT	CASSAGGQGATEAFF
TRBV5-1	NA	NA	TRBJ2-3	TGCGCCAGCAGCTTACAGGAACTCTCAGATACGCAGTATTTT	CASSLQELSDTQYF
TRBV5-8	NA	TRBD1	TRBJ2-7	TGTGCCAGCAGCTCGCTCCCGGGACAGGGCTACGAGCAGTACTTC	CASSSLPGQGYEQYF
TRBV5-1	NA	NA	TRBJ1-1	TGCGCCAGCAAACTTTCCCCCAACACTGAAGCTTTCTTT	CASKLSPNTEAFF
TRBV19	NA	TRBD2	TRBJ2-4	TGTGCCAGTAGTATCACCGGCACGGGGGGAAACAAAAACATTCAGTACTTC	CASSITGTGGNKNIQYF
TRBV2	NA	TRBD1	TRBJ2-7	TGTGCCACCCTCGGGAGGACAGGGGGATCCTACGAGCAGTACTTC	CATLGRTGGSYEQYF
TRBV7-8	NA	NA	TRBJ2-7	TGTGCCAGCAGCTTAGACCAGACCGTCCCAAGGGGTTCGAAGCAGTACTTC	CASSLDQTVPRGSKQYF
TRBV7-2	few	TRBD1	TRBJ2-5	TGTGCCAGCAGCTTAACGGGACAGGGGGCAGGAGAGACCCAGTACTTC	CASSLTGQGAGETQYF
TRBV15	NA	NA	TRBJ1-3	TGTGCCACCAGCAGAGATAGTGGGGGGTTTGGAAACACCATATATTTT	CATSRDSGGFGNTIYF
TRBV18	NA	NA	TRBJ1-2	TGTGCCAGCTCACCCGACGACAGTTATGGCTACACCTTC	CASSPDDSYGYTF
TRBV2	NA	NA	TRBJ2-7	TGTGCCAGCACTTTTTCGGAAGGACTCGAGCAGTACTTC	CASTFSEGLEQYF
TRBV7-9	NA	NA	TRBJ2-2	TGTGCCAGCAGCTTAGGTGGCGGGACCGGGGAGCTGTTTTTT	CASSLGGGTGELFF
TRBV18	NA	TRBD2	TRBJ2-2	TGTGCCAGCTCACCTTCAACTAGCGGGGTGAACACCGGGGAGCTGTTTTTT	CASSPSTSGVNTGELFF
TRBV6-5	NA	NA	TRBJ1-2	TGTGCCAGCAGAGACGTCAGGGCACCATATGGCTACACCTTC	CASRDVRAPYGYTF
TRBV19	many	TRBD2	TRBJ2-7	TGTGCCAGTAGTATAGTGCTAGCGGGAGACGAGCAGTACTTC	CASSIVLAGDEQYF
TRBV7-2	once	NA	TRBJ1-1	TGTGCCAGCAGCTCTCGACAGCTGAACACTGAAGCTTTCTTT	CASSSRQLNTEAFF
TRBV25-1	NA	TRBD1	TRBJ1-2	TGTGCCAGCAGTGACGGGGGGAGTGAGGGACAGGTTGGCTACACCTTC	CASSDGGSEGQVGYTF
TRBV30	NA	NA	TRBJ1-2	TGTGCCGGGAGCCTAGCAGGCCCCTATGGCTACACCTTC	CAGSLAGPYGYTF
TRBV29-1	NA	NA	TRBJ1-1	TGCAGCGTGCGGAACACTGAAGCTTTCTTT	CSVRNTEAFF
TRBV4-1	once	TRBD2	TRBJ2-7	TGCGCCAGCAGCCAAGGGGAAGTTCTAGCGGGGCTCGAGCAGTACTTC	CASSQGEVLAGLEQYF
TRBV11-3	NA	TRBD1	TRBJ1-2	TGTGCCAGCAGCTTAGCCTCCCTCGGGGAGGACAGGGACTATGGCTACACCTTC	CASSLASLGEDRDYGYTF
TRBV11-1	NA	NA	TRBJ1-1	TGTGCCAGCAGCCGAGGACAGACTGAAGCTTTCTTT	CASSRGQTEAFF
TRBV27	NA	TRBD1	TRBJ2-7	TGTGCCAGCAGGGACAGGCTTCGGAGCTCCTACGAGCAGTACTTC	CASRDRLRSSYEQYF
TRBV5-4	NA	NA	TRBJ1-1	TGTGCCAGCAGCTTGAGTTCACCGGGTACAACCGCTTTCTTT	CASSLSSPGTTAFF
TRBV9	once	NA	TRBJ1-2	TGTGCCAGCAGCCATAGAGGGGGTGAAGATGGCTACACCTTC	CASSHRGGEDGYTF
TRBV7-2	NA	NA	TRBJ2-7	TGTGCCAGCAGCTTAGAGCGGCAGTTCTACGAGCAGTACTTC	CASSLERQFYEQYF
TRBV24-1	NA	NA	TRBJ1-1	TGTGCCCTCGATGGGAGGGACACTGAAGCTTTCTTT	CALDGRDTEAFF
TRBV6-1	once	NA	TRBJ2-3	TGTGCCAGCAGTGGCGATCGGGACTCCTATAGCACAGATACGCAGTATTTT	CASSGDRDSYSTDTQYF
TRBV3-1/TRBV3-2	NA	NA	TRBJ2-7	TGTGCCAGCAGCCGTGGGGCGGTGACCTACGAGCAGTACTTC	CASSRGAVTYEQYF
TRBV6-2/TRBV6-3	NA	TRBD1	TRBJ2-2	TGTGCCAGCAGTCAGACAGGGATGAACACCGGGGAGCTGTTTTTT	CASSQTGMNTGELFF
TRBV12-3/TRBV12-4	NA	TRBD1	TRBJ1-1	TGTGCCAGCAGTTTGGGGCAGGGGGCGATAACTTTCTTT	CASSLGQGAITFF
TRBV18	NA	NA	TRBJ1-1	TGTGCCAGCTCAGGTGACAGCCTCACTTCTACTGAAGCTTTCTTT	CASSGDSLTSTEAFF
TRBV15	NA	TRBD1	TRBJ2-3	TGTGCCACCAGCAGATTGGACAGGGGGCACACAGATACGCAGTATTTT	CATSRLDRGHTDTQYF